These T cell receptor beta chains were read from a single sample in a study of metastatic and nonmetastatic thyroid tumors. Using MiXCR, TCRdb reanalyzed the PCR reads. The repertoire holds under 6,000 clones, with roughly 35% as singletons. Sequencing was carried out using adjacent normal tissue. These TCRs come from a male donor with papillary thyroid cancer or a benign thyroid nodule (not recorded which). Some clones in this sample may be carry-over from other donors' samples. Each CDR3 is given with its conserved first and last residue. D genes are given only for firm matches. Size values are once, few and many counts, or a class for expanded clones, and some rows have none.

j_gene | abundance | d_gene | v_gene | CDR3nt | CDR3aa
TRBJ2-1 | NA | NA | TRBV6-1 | TGTGCCAGCAGTGAAAGCCGCTTTGATGAGCAGTTCTTC | CASSESRFDEQFF
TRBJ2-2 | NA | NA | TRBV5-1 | TGCGCCAGCAGCATGGCAGTGAACACCGGGGATCTGTTTTTT | CASSMAVNTGDLFF
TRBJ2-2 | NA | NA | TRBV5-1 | TGCGCCAGCAGCTTACTGGCTGCTGGAGACACCGGGGAGCTGTCTTTT | CASSLLAAGDTGELSF
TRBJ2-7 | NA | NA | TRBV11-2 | TGTGCCAGCAGCTTATACGACTCGACAGGTGGCTACGAGCAGTACTTC | CASSLYDSTGGYEQYF
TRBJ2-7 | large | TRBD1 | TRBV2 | TGTGCCAGCAGGATACAGGGGTACGAGCAGTACTTC | CASRIQGYEQYF
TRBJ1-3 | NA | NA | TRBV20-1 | TGCAGTGCTAGAGCCTCGACAGGAACTATAAACACCATATATTTT | CSARASTGTINTIYF
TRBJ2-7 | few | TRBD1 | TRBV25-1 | TGTGCCAGCAGTGCGGACAGGGGGGCCTACGAGCAGTACTTC | CASSADRGAYEQYF
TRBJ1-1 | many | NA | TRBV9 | TGTGCCAGCAGCGTAGGAGGAGTTAGGACTGAAGCTTTCTTT | CASSVGGVRTEAFF
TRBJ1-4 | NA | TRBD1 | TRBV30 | TGTGCCTGGAGTGCAGGGACAGGGGGCACACTGTTTTTT | CAWSAGTGGTLFF
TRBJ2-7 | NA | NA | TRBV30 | TGTGCCTGGAGTGCGACTCTTCTCGAGCAGTACTTC | CAWSATLLEQYF
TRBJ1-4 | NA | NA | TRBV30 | TGTGCCTGGAGTTTTGCGGTTAATGAAAAACTGTTTTTT | CAWSFAVNEKLFF